This entry describes one T cell receptor beta chain. Its antigen is still unknown. The sample belongs to a study of Ad26.COV2.S vaccination and SARS-CoV-2 variants. Study-wide background: Doses of Ad26.COV2.S were injected into muscle once or twice, 56 days apart. Overall study results and limits: Placebo recipients and vaccine recipients were similar in non-spike TCR breadth. Substantial breadth was reported for post-vaccination spike-specific CD8+ and CD4+ T cells. Possible underestimation of total T cell responses by the TCR breadth and depth analyses was noted.

Treatment of the sample: around 19 received Ad26.COV2.S at low or high dose, single or two shots; about 5 received placebo; per-sample allocation not given. Sampling was done on day 63 after the first vaccine or placebo injection. This CDR3 region has 11 residues. V shed 2 bases and J shed 9 bases, with 8 bases lying between them. Germline values: CDR1 SQVTM, CDR2 ANQGSEA. Profiled with immunoSEQ multiplex PCR; TCRdb holds only in-frame clones, not every one. Of a few hundred thousand clones in the sample, 70% to 90% are singletons; the top ten hold around 3%. This chain links TRBV29-1 with TRBJ2-1, with a weak D call TRBD1 (6 bases). The material was peripheral blood, obtained in a trial of Ad26.COV2.S vaccine versus placebo. This receptor was obtained from a person aged 18-60 years who received the Ad26.COV2.S COVID-19 vaccine or a placebo. The CDR3: CSVEQGPEQFF. As DNA, the CDR3 is TGCAGCGTTGAACAGGGGCCTGAGCAGTTCTTC.